This passage covers 25 T cell receptor beta chains from one sample sequenced in a study of blood T cell repertoires in COVID-19. Produced via immunoSEQ multiplex PCR; TCRdb's table is partial and in-frame only. The sample carries under 200,000 clones, 70% to 90% recorded once. The sample taken for sequencing was peripheral blood. These TCRs come from a woman aged 80 or over in a cohort sampled during active or convalescent COVID-19.

The chain uses TRBV27 and TRBJ2-2; D is uncertain. CDR3 length: 14 residues. V was cut by 5 bases and J by 3 bases, with 10 bases left in between. Germline assignment: CDR1 MNHEY and CDR2 SMNVEV (reference sequence). CDR3 sequence reads: CASSPNSYTGELFF. In nucleotides, the CDR3 is TGTGCCAGCAGTCCTAACAGTTACACCGGGGAGCTGTTTTTT.

This clone has just one count. This chain uses TRBV12-5 with TRBJ2-1; D gene ambiguous. The CDR3 covers 13 residues. From germline, CDR1 is LGHNT and CDR2 FRNRAP. The ends were cut back, 1 base at V and 6 bases at J, with 7 bases in the middle. CDR3 in DNA: TGTGCTAGTGGTTTGGCCCAACTCAATGAGCAGTTCTTC. It encodes CASGLAQLNEQFF.

This clone has a handful of counts. The V and J genes are TRBV6-6 and TRBJ1-4; D remains ambiguous. The V gene lost 5 bases and the J gene lost 3 bases, with 19 bases spanning the gap. The CDR3 covers 17 residues. Germline values: CDR1 MNHNY, CDR2 SVGAGI (reference sequence). CDR3 DNA: TGTGCCAGCAGTCGCCTTTATCGGGGTCGAGCTAATGAAAAACTGTTTTTT. Translated: CASSRLYRGRANEKLFF.

The chain joins TRBV3-1 (or the pseudogene TRBV3-2) to TRBJ1-1, with D unclear. The CDR3 has 8 amino acids. V lost 11 bases and J lost 12, with 10 bases in between. Germline assignment: CDR1 LGHDT and CDR2 YNNKEL (reference sequence). CDR3 nucleotide sequence: TGTGCCTATGGGAGGACTTTCTTT. This translates into CAYGRTFF.

The rearrangement uses TRBV9 and TRBJ2-7; TRBD2 might be the D (5 bases). CDR3 length: 15 residues. CDR1 and CDR2 (germline): SGDLS, YYNGEE. Trimming removed 9 bases at V and 4 bases at J, with 23 bases between. CDR3: CATRTRGVTDYEQYF. The CDR3 DNA sequence: TGTGCCACCCGAACCCGGGGAGTGACGGATTACGAGCAGTACTTC.

This clone was counted between two and nine times. This chain joins TRBV5-4 and TRBJ1-4; the match to TRBD1 covers 8 bases. This CDR3 has 14 residues. CDR1 SGHNT and CDR2 YYREEE come from the germline V gene (reference sequence). V was pared by 4 bases and J by 7 bases, with 6 bases of the junction left unmatched. CDR3 in amino acids: CASSTRDRSEKLFF. The CDR3 region has the DNA TGTGCCAGCAGCACTAGGGACAGGAGTGAAAAACTGTTTTTT.

The chain combines TRBV11-2 with TRBJ2-1; TRBD2 matches at 9 bases. Losses at the gene ends were 5 bases for V and 7 bases for J; bases not matched to a gene: 12. Germline V lookup: CDR1 SGHAT, CDR2 FQNNGV. The CDR3 extends over 16 amino acids. The CDR3 DNA sequence: TGTGCCAGCAGCCCCCTTGCTAGCGGGATGGGGAATGAGCAGTTCTTC. This translates into CASSPLASGMGNEQFF.

This sequence joins TRBV18 and TRBJ2-1, with 11 bases lining up with TRBD1. The germline V gene encodes CDR1 KGHSH and CDR2 LQKENI. Unmatched junction bases numbered 3, after V lost 3 bases and J lost 5 bases. The CDR3 covers 15 residues. The CDR3 region has the DNA TGTGCCAGCTCACCCAGGACAGGGGGCGACAATGAGCAGTTCTTC. This translates into CASSPRTGGDNEQFF. Drawing the rest from reference TRBV18 and TRBJ2-1, the complete variable domain is NAGVMQNPRHLVRRRGQEARLRCSPMKGHSHVYWYRQLPEEGLKFMVYLQKENIIDESGMPKERFSAEFPKEGPSILRIQQVVRGDSAAYFCASSPRTGGDNEQFFGPGTRLTVL.

The chain joins TRBV2 to TRBJ2-3; 10 nucleotides match TRBD2. Trimming removed 6 bases from V and 0 bases from J; junction bases left unmatched: 6. From germline, CDR1 is SNHLY and CDR2 FYNNEI. The CDR3 runs to 16 residues. The CDR3 coding sequence is TGTGCCAGCAGAAGACCGACTAGCGGGAGCACAGATACGCAGTATTTT. Its protein is CASRRPTSGSTDTQYF.

J is TRBJ2-3 and V is TRBV10-3, with D perhaps matching TRBD1 (6 bases). Germline values: CDR1 ENHRY, CDR2 SYGVKD. Trimming pared 0 bases from V and 0 bases from J, leaving 10 bases between. The CDR3 loop spans 16 amino acids. The CDR3 region is CAISESTGFSTDTQYF. CDR3 sequence (DNA): TGTGCCATCAGTGAGTCGACAGGCTTTAGCACAGATACGCAGTATTTT.

This sequence joins TRBV5-6 and TRBJ2-2; D is uncertain. The CDR3 is 16 residues long. Germline loops: CDR1 SGHDT, CDR2 YYEEEE. V lost 1 base and J 3 bases, leaving 13 bases between the germline ends. The DNA for the CDR3 is TGTGCCAGCAGCTTGTCGCCGGCGGCTGACACCGGGGAGCTGTTTTTT. Its protein product is CASSLSPAADTGELFF.

The chain employs TRBV6-2 or TRBV6-3 and TRBJ1-1; weak D call: TRBD1 (5 bases). The V end was cut by 1 base, the J end by 2 bases, with 14 bases between. The germline gives CDR1 MNHEY, CDR2 SVGEGT. This CDR3 is 16 amino acids long. The CDR3 region has the DNA TGTGCCAGCAGTTACTTTCGGGCGGGGCCAAACACTGAAGCTTTCTTT. This codes for CASSYFRAGPNTEAFF.

The chain joins TRBV5-6 to TRBJ2-1, with D possibly matching TRBD2 (5 bases). Trimming left V 1 base short and J 6 bases short, with 11 bases between. The CDR3 runs 14 residues. The V gene's germline CDR1 is SGHDT and CDR2 YYEEEE. The CDR3 sequence is CASSLFGNSNEQFF. CDR3 bases: TGTGCCAGCAGCTTGTTCGGGAACAGCAATGAGCAGTTCTTC.

CDR3 coding DNA: TGTGCCAGTAGTCTGACCCGGACAGGGAGAAATTCACCCCTCCACTTT. Translation gives CASSLTRTGRNSPLHF. The J gene is TRBJ1-6, the V gene TRBV19, with TRBD1 matching over 8 bases. V shed 5 bases, J shed 7 bases, and the junction held 10 bases outside the gene matches. Germline loops: CDR1 LNHDA, CDR2 SQIVND (reference sequence). The CDR3 consists of 16 residues.

The chain employs TRBV5-6 and TRBJ1-2, with D maybe TRBD1 (5 bases). Germline assignment: CDR1 SGHDT and CDR2 YYEEEE. Trimming left V 4 bases short and J 4 bases short, with 17 bases between. This CDR3 is built from 15 residues. This CDR3 reads CASSLGLSNSYGYTF. The CDR3 DNA sequence: TGTGCCAGCAGCCTGGGACTCTCCAATTCCTATGGCTACACCTTC.

V and J are TRBV23-1 and TRBJ2-3; D uncertain. TRBV23-1 is filed as an ORF, its function uncertain. The CDR3 has 17 amino acids. V was trimmed by 0 bases and J by 0 bases, leaving 13 bases between them. This chain's CDR3 is CASSQSPTGTSTDTQYF. The CDR3 DNA is TGCGCCAGCAGTCAATCCCCAACGGGTACTAGCACAGATACGCAGTATTTT.

This sequence joins TRBV25-1 and TRBJ2-6, with 7 positions matching TRBD1. V trimming: 7 bases; J trimming: 5 bases; junction bases outside the gene matches: 8. The germline V gene has CDR1 MGHDK and CDR2 SYGVNS. The length of the CDR3 is 15 residues. CDR3 sequence: CASTHGTARANVLTF. The CDR3 bases are TGTGCCAGCACCCACGGGACAGCCAGGGCCAACGTCCTGACTTTC.

This clone was counted a single time. The gene calls are TRBV5-6 and TRBJ2-1; 7 nucleotides match TRBD1. In germline, CDR1 is SGHDT, CDR2 YYEEEE. This CDR3 has 14 residues. V lost 2 bases and J lost 10; bases outside the gene matches: 9. In DNA, the CDR3 is TGTGCCAGCAGCTTAGGGACAGAGATTTGGGAGCAGTTCTTC. Encoded protein: CASSLGTEIWEQFF.

The rearrangement links TRBV5-1 to TRBJ2-5, with TRBD2 matching 14 bases. J gave up 2 bases and V 7 bases, and 16 bases lay outside the gene matches. The CDR3 loop spans 19 amino acids. CDR1 is SGHRS and CDR2 is YFSETQ in the germline V gene. The CDR3 DNA sequence: TGCGCCAGCCGGCCCGGCACGGGACTAGCGGGAGTTGGACAAGAGACCCAGTACTTC. Its translation is CASRPGTGLAGVGQETQYF.

The chain recombines TRBV6-2 or TRBV6-3 with TRBJ1-6; D gene unclear. The CDR3 runs to 15 residues. V lost 1 base, J lost 7 bases, and 11 bases lay in between. Germline CDR1 reads MNHEY; CDR2 reads SVGEGT. The DNA of the CDR3 is TGTGCCAGCAGTTACTTCGGGTTGCGAAATTCACCCCTCCACTTT. This gives the protein CASSYFGLRNSPLHF.

This sequence joins TRBV28 and TRBJ1-3, with D unresolved. Trimming cost V 6 bases and J 0 bases, with 12 bases left between them. This CDR3 is built from 15 residues. Germline CDR1 MDHEN, CDR2 SYDVKM. In DNA form, the CDR3 reads TGTGCCAGCAGACCGCAGGTCTCCTCTGGAAACACCATATATTTT. Translation gives CASRPQVSSGNTIYF.

The J gene is TRBJ2-5, the V gene TRBV10-3, with D perhaps TRBD2 (5 bases). The CDR3 is made up of 16 amino acids. Germline-derived CDR1 and CDR2 are ENHRY and SYGVKD. Trimming pared 6 bases from V and 10 bases from J, leaving 27 bases between. In DNA form, the CDR3 reads TGTGCCATCAGGAGGGAACTGGAACGGTCCTGGTTTGGCCAGTACTTC. This codes for CAIRRELERSWFGQYF.

The CDR3: CASTPPGRGTDTQYF. Here the CDR3 DNA reads TGTGCCAGCACCCCACCGGGAAGGGGCACAGATACGCAGTATTTT. The V gene is TRBV6-2 or TRBV6-3, the J gene TRBJ2-3, with a weak D call TRBD2 (5 bases). With 7 bases removed from V and 1 base from J, the gap between germline ends came to 15 bases. The germline V gene encodes CDR1 MNHEY and CDR2 SVGEGT. There are 15 residues in the CDR3.

J is TRBJ2-7 and V is TRBV4-1; TRBD1 agrees at 9 bases. Trimming took 4 bases from V and 5 from J; bases not matched to a gene: 15. The germline V gene encodes CDR1 MGHRA and CDR2 YSYEKL. There are 17 residues in the CDR3. The CDR3 reads CASSRGGGPGQGHEQYF. In DNA form, the CDR3 reads TGCGCCAGCAGCCGGGGGGGCGGTCCGGGACAGGGACACGAGCAGTACTTC.

The chain uses TRBV28 and TRBJ1-2, with no clear D. The V gene lost 6 bases and the J gene lost 6 bases, with 14 bases spanning the gap. The CDR3 runs 13 residues. Per germline, CDR1 MDHEN and CDR2 SYDVKM. In DNA, the CDR3 is TGTGCCAGCAGCAGTTCTTTTCTGGATGGCTACACCTTC. Encoded protein: CASSSSFLDGYTF.